This T cell receptor (beta chain) was captured by sequencing in a study of T cell responses to AZD1222 COVID-19 vaccine. Study-wide findings and caveats: Repertoires were obtained solely post-peak T cell response.

Notes on this clone: Its antigen is undetermined.

The table came from immunoSEQ multiplex PCR; TCRdb's copy has only in-frame clones and leaves some out. The sample includes about 120,000 clones, about 90% of them seen just once. The sequencing used peripheral blood, collected on day 0 of AZD1222 vaccination. The receptor's source is an adult in good health.

The CDR3 coding sequence is TGTGCCAGCAGGACCTTCGGAAGGGATTCCTACAATGAGCAGTTCTTC. Translating it yields CASRTFGRDSYNEQFF. The chain is built from TRBV21-1 and TRBJ2-1. TRBV21-1 is shown as a pseudogene. The CDR3 has 16 residues.